A selection of T cell receptor beta chains follows, all from one sample in a study of glioma-infiltrating T cells after dendritic cell vaccination. Sequencing was performed with immunoSEQ multiplex PCR; in TCRdb, only in-frame clones are kept and a portion is missing. Of 72,000 or so clones in the sample, around 87% were seen once. The specimen comprised blood, sampled after dendritic cell vaccination. Source of these receptors: a human donor with glioblastoma. CDR3s include the opening cysteine and the closing phenylalanine or tryptophan. Each record gives: CDR3 protein, CDR3 DNA, clone size, V gene, J gene, D gene. The D gene is left open where the match is weak. Clone size is not always given. Where it is, it says once, few, many or a class for expanded clones.

CASSFGQGGTNYGYTF	TGTGCCAGCAGCTTTGGGCAGGGGGGTACTAACTATGGCTACACCTTC	NA	TRBV5-6	TRBJ1-2	TRBD1
CASSLGGWAASEKLFF	TGCGCCAGCAGCTTGGGGGGCTGGGCGGCTTCCGAAAAACTGTTTTTT	once	TRBV5-1	TRBJ1-4	NA
CASSPGGTEAFF	TGTGCCAGCAGCCCCGGGGGCACTGAAGCTTTCTTT	NA	TRBV11-2	TRBJ1-1	NA
CASSLDPKHGYNEQFF	TGTGCCAGCAGCTTAGATCCCAAGCATGGCTACAATGAGCAGTTCTTC	NA	TRBV7-9	TRBJ2-1	NA
CASSIAPWRNTGELFF	TGTGCCAGTAGTATAGCCCCGTGGAGGAACACCGGGGAGCTGTTTTTT	NA	TRBV19	TRBJ2-2	NA
CASSALGGVSNEKLFF	TGTGCCAGCAGTGCCTTAGGGGGGGTATCTAATGAAAAACTGTTTTTT	NA	TRBV2	TRBJ1-4	NA
CASKPGQGLSDEQYF	TGTGCCAGTAAGCCTGGACAGGGCCTTTCTGACGAGCAGTACTTC	NA	TRBV19	TRBJ2-7	TRBD1
CASSQDHRGSGTQYF	TGCGCCAGCAGCCAAGATCATAGGGGGTCGGGGACCCAGTACTTC	NA	TRBV4-3	TRBJ2-5	NA
CAWSVMDGSEQFF	TGTGCCTGGAGTGTTATGGACGGGAGTGAGCAGTTCTTC	once	TRBV30	TRBJ2-1	NA
CASSERRTGTGELFF	TGTGCCAGCAGTGAAAGGAGGACAGGGACCGGGGAGCTGTTTTTT	NA	TRBV6-1	TRBJ2-2	TRBD1
CASSPPPPGGGSGNTIYF	TGCGCCAGCAGCCCGCCCCCCCCCGGGGGAGGTTCTGGAAACACCATATATTTT	NA	TRBV4-1	TRBJ1-3	NA
CASSLGGEADTQYF	TGTGCCAGCAGCCTCGGGGGAGAGGCAGATACGCAGTATTTT	once	TRBV7-8	TRBJ2-3	NA
CASRKEGDIQYF	TGCGCCAGCAGAAAGGAGGGAGACATTCAGTACTTC	NA	TRBV5-1	TRBJ2-4	NA
CASSPPTSGRRETQYF	TGTGCCAGCAGCCCCCCGACTAGCGGGAGGAGAGAGACCCAGTACTTC	once	TRBV5-4	TRBJ2-5	TRBD2
CASKVGDSGGNTIYF	TGTGCCAGCAAAGTCGGGGACTCGGGAGGAAACACCATATATTTT	once	TRBV6-5	TRBJ1-3	NA
CASSLAMRLNTEAFF	TGTGCCAGCAGCTTAGCTATGAGATTGAACACTGAAGCTTTCTTT	once	TRBV7-8	TRBJ1-1	NA
CASSNPGQGGQPQHF	TGTGCCAGCAGCAATCCGGGACAGGGTGGACAGCCCCAGCATTTT	NA	TRBV6-6	TRBJ1-5	TRBD1
CASSSEEGIWQDTEAFF	TGTGCCAGTAGCTCAGAGGAGGGGATTTGGCAGGACACTGAAGCTTTCTTT	NA	TRBV19	TRBJ1-1	NA
CASSFWEGGDTEAFF	TGTGCCAGCAGCTTTTGGGAGGGGGGGGACACTGAAGCTTTCTTT	few	TRBV7-9	TRBJ1-1	NA
CASNAGQFYGYTF	TGTGCCAGCAACGCGGGGCAGTTCTATGGCTACACCTTC	NA	TRBV6-1	TRBJ1-2	NA
CSVVSTGELFF	TGCAGCGTAGTCAGCACCGGGGAGCTGTTTTTT	NA	TRBV29-1	TRBJ2-2	NA
CASSSASGGTGNQPQHF	TGTGCCAGCAGCTCAGCCTCCGGGGGTACGGGCAATCAGCCCCAGCATTTT	NA	TRBV7-9	TRBJ1-5	NA
CASRGGGTDNSPLHF	TGTGCCAGCAGAGGAGGGGGGACAGATAATTCACCCCTCCACTTT	NA	TRBV6-1	TRBJ1-6	TRBD1
CASSLLAGPYNEQFF	TGTGCCAGCAGCCTGCTAGCGGGACCTTACAATGAGCAGTTCTTC	NA	TRBV7-9	TRBJ2-1	TRBD2
CASSLFMNTEAFF	TGTGCCAGCAGCTTGTTCATGAACACTGAAGCTTTCTTT	NA	TRBV5-4	TRBJ1-1	NA
CSGNRGYGYTF	TGCAGTGGGAACAGGGGGTATGGCTACACCTTC	NA	TRBV20-1	TRBJ1-2	TRBD1
CASSPEVGAEQYF	TGTGCCAGCAGCCCGGAGGTGGGAGCCGAGCAGTACTTC	NA	TRBV7-8	TRBJ2-7	NA
CASSLAGISGSNQPQHF	TGTGCCAGCAGCTTGGCAGGGATAAGTGGGAGCAATCAGCCCCAGCATTTT	NA	TRBV7-8	TRBJ1-5	NA
CASSSLYEQYF	TGTGCCAGCAGCTCCCTATACGAGCAGTACTTC	few	TRBV7-2	TRBJ2-7	NA
CASSLAGGTVDNQPQHF	TGCGCCAGCAGCTTAGCAGGGGGGACAGTCGATAATCAGCCCCAGCATTTT	NA	TRBV5-1	TRBJ1-5	TRBD1
CSVEDSLTDTQYF	TGCAGCGTTGAAGACAGTTTGACAGATACGCAGTATTTT	NA	TRBV29-1	TRBJ2-3	NA
CASRGGTANYGYTF	TGCGCCAGCAGGGGAGGGACGGCTAACTATGGCTACACCTTC	NA	TRBV5-1	TRBJ1-2	NA
CASSPSGVSNQPQHF	TGTGCCAGCTCACCCTCAGGGGTAAGCAATCAGCCCCAGCATTTT	NA	TRBV18	TRBJ1-5	NA
CASTSRRNSGRDKDTQYF	TGTGCCAGCACCTCTAGGAGGAATAGCGGGAGGGATAAAGATACGCAGTATTTT	NA	TRBV27	TRBJ2-3	TRBD2
CASNSGGAGELFF	TGTGCCAGCAACTCCGGGGGGGCCGGGGAGCTGTTTTTT	NA	TRBV2	TRBJ2-2	TRBD2